The 31 T cell receptor beta chains listed next were all sequenced from one sample in a study of control samples from healthy donors and cancer patients. Clones were sequenced by immunoSEQ multiplex PCR, and TCRdb holds only the in-frame ones, with some missing. In the table there are approximately 100,000 clones, approximately 86% of which are singletons. Specimen: blood. Receptor source: a young man in good health.

The chain links TRBV5-1 to TRBJ1-5; D unresolved. The V end was cut by 0 bases, the J end by 0 bases, with 4 bases between. This CDR3 has 14 amino acids. Germline loops: CDR1 SGHRS, CDR2 YFSETQ. This chain's CDR3 is CASSLEGSNQPQHF. The CDR3 nucleotides are TGCGCCAGCAGCTTGGAGGGTAGCAATCAGCCCCAGCATTTT. Full variable domain (rest looked up from reference TRBV5-1 and TRBJ1-5): KAGVTQTPRYLIKTRGQQVTLSCSPISGHRSVSWYQQTPGQGLQFLFEYFSETQRNKGNFPGRFSGRQFSNSRSEMNVSTLELGDSALYLCASSLEGSNQPQHFGDGTRLSIL.

The J gene is TRBJ1-2, the V gene TRBV6-6; D is ambiguous. The CDR3 consists of 14 residues. V was trimmed by 7 bases and J by 2 bases, leaving 14 bases between them. Germline V lookup: CDR1 MNHNY, CDR2 SVGAGI (reference sequence). The CDR3 DNA sequence: TGTGCCAGCACCCCGGTGGGTACCAACTATGGCTACACCTTC. As protein: CASTPVGTNYGYTF.

This chain connects TRBV5-1 to TRBJ2-1, with 9 bases aligning to TRBD1. Germline V gene data show CDR1 as SGHRS and CDR2 as YFSETQ. The CDR3 loop spans 17 amino acids. V trimming: 2 bases; J trimming: 9 bases; junction bases outside the gene matches: 15. CDR3 DNA: TGCGCCAGCAGCTTCGACGGGACAGGGTTGGTAAACAGTGAGCAGTTCTTC. The encoded protein is CASSFDGTGLVNSEQFF.

The genes are TRBV21-1 and TRBJ1-1; no check of the table's D call, TRBD1, against the DNA was made. TRBV21-1 is a pseudogene segment. There are 16 residues in the CDR3. CDR3: CASSKAEGDSRLEAFF. DNA for the CDR3: TGTGCCAGCAGCAAAGCGGAGGGGGACAGTCGACTTGAAGCTTTCTTT.

This clone was observed a single time. The CDR3 bases are TGTGCCAGCAGTCCGGGTCCGGCGGAGACCCAGTACTTC. As protein: CASSPGPAETQYF. The gene calls are TRBV6-4 and TRBJ2-5; D is ambiguous. The germline V gene has CDR1 MRHNA and CDR2 SNTAGT. The CDR3 has 13 residues. Trimming shortened V by 5 bases and J by 5 bases, and 12 bases separated the two germline ends.

This chain joins TRBV27 and TRBJ1-1; D is perhaps TRBD1 (6 bases). Germline CDR1 MNHEY, CDR2 SMNVEV (reference sequence). V shed 3 bases and J shed 4 bases, with 9 bases lying between them. This CDR3 contains 13 residues. The CDR3: CASSLARGTEAFF. CDR3 sequence (DNA): TGTGCCAGCAGTTTGGCCAGGGGCACTGAAGCTTTCTTT.

This chain joins TRBV3-1 (or the pseudogene TRBV3-2) and TRBJ1-5; 7 nucleotides agree with TRBD1. The CDR3 loop spans 15 amino acids. With V trimmed by 1 base and J by 7 bases, 7 bases remained unmatched. CDR1 and CDR2 (germline): LGHDT, YNNKEL (reference sequence). The CDR3 coding sequence is TGTGCCAGCAGCCAAGGGAGGGGGCTAGGGCAGCCCCAGCATTTT. Translating gives CASSQGRGLGQPQHF.

The J gene is TRBJ1-5, the V gene TRBV28; D remains unclear. CDR3 length: 12 residues. V was shortened by 4 bases and J by 7 bases, with 8 bases between the two germline ends. Germline values: CDR1 MDHEN, CDR2 SYDVKM. The CDR3 DNA is TGTGCCAGCAGTTCAGCGGAACAGCCCCAGCATTTT. Translated, it gives CASSSAEQPQHF.

CDR3 coding DNA: TGCAGTGCTAGAGATCTAGATACGCAGTATTTT. It yields the protein CSARDLDTQYF. The V gene is TRBV20-1, the J gene TRBJ2-3; D unresolved. The CDR3 is 11 amino acids. The V end lost 0 bases, the J end lost 5 bases, and 3 bases lay between the germline ends. Germline V gene data show CDR1 as DFQATT and CDR2 as SNEGSKA (reference sequence).

Turning to this clone: The sample contains more than one DNA sequence encoding this CDR3. The genes are TRBV9 and TRBJ1-1; no clear D. The CDR3 totals 14 residues. The V end was cut by 8 bases, the J end by 4 bases, with 18 bases between. Germline V lookup: CDR1 SGDLS, CDR2 YYNGEE. The CDR3 spells CASTSLEGITEAFF. CDR3 DNA sequence: TGTGCCAGTACCTCGTTAGAGGGTATCACTGAAGCTTTCTTT.

The chain carries TRBV4-2 and TRBJ2-5; 8 positions agree with TRBD2. Germline CDR1 LGHNA, CDR2 YNFKEQ. CDR3 length: 16 amino acids. After removal of 0 bases from V and 4 bases from J, the junction contained 7 bases not matched to a gene. DNA for the CDR3: TGTGCCAGCAGCCAAGATATGCGGGCGGGGGGAGAGACCCAGTACTTC. This encodes CASSQDMRAGGETQYF.

This chain connects TRBV19 to TRBJ1-1, with 10 bases identical to TRBD1. Germline lookup yields CDR1 LNHDA and CDR2 SQIVND (reference sequence). The CDR3 sequence is 15 residues long. V shed 6 bases, J shed 3 bases, and the junction held 7 bases outside the gene matches. The CDR3 DNA is TGTGCCAGTAGATGGACAGGGGGGGGAGACACTGAAGCTTTCTTT. Translating gives CASRWTGGGDTEAFF. Supplemented by reference TRBV19 and TRBJ1-1, the full variable domain reads DGGITQSPKYLFRKEGQNVTLSCEQNLNHDAMYWYRQDPGQGLRLIYYSQIVNDFQKGDIAEGYSVSREKKESFPLTVTSAQKNPTAFYLCASRWTGGGDTEAFFGQGTRLTVV.

V and J are TRBV27 and TRBJ2-3, with D unclear. CDR3 length: 15 residues. CDR1 and CDR2 from the germline V gene are MNHEY and SMNVEV (reference sequence). V was cut by 4 bases and J by 4 bases, with 15 bases left in between. The CDR3 DNA sequence: TGTGCCAGCAGTTCATCCGAACACCCGGCAGATACGCAGTATTTT. Amino acid sequence: CASSSSEHPADTQYF.

The J gene is TRBJ1-2, the V gene TRBV27; perhaps TRBD1 as D (6 bases). Germline CDR1 reads MNHEY; CDR2 reads SMNVEV (reference sequence). This CDR3 comprises 12 residues. Trimming shortened V by 6 bases and J by 7 bases, and 12 bases separated the two germline ends. Here the CDR3 reads CASSTPGAGYTF. In DNA form, the CDR3 reads TGTGCCAGCAGCACTCCAGGGGCTGGCTACACCTTC.

The V and J genes are TRBV6-5 and TRBJ2-7, with no clear D. CDR3 length equals 12 residues. The germline V and J ends were trimmed by 4 bases and 6 bases, with 10 bases remaining between them. CDR1 is MNHEY and CDR2 is SVGAGI in the germline V gene. The CDR3 coding sequence is TGTGCCAGCAGTTCCCAAGTAGGCGAGCAGTACGTC. It encodes CASSSQVGEQYV.

This rearrangement joins TRBV2 to TRBJ1-5; no clear D. Between the trimmed V and J ends, which lost 4 bases and 4 bases, there was a span of 17 bases. CDR1 and CDR2 (germline): SNHLY, FYNNEI. The CDR3 loop spans 16 amino acids. CDR3 nucleotide sequence: TGTGCCAGCAGTGGAGGTAGGGCAGAAGGTAATCAGCCCCAGCATTTT. Protein sequence: CASSGGRAEGNQPQHF.

V gene TRBV30 combines with J gene TRBJ1-1; D is undetermined. Germline CDR1 is GTSNPN and CDR2 is SVGIG (reference sequence). Trimming shortened V by 3 bases and J by 1 base, and 6 bases separated the two germline ends. The CDR3 loop spans 12 amino acids. CDR3 in amino acids: CAWRTGNTEAFF. Here the CDR3 DNA reads TGTGCCTGGAGGACGGGGAACACTGAAGCTTTCTTT.

This chain links TRBV5-4 with TRBJ2-7; maybe TRBD1 (6 bases). The ends were cut back, 3 bases at V and 5 bases at J, with 12 bases in the middle. In germline, CDR1 is SGHNT, CDR2 YYREEE (reference sequence). The CDR3 covers 13 residues. The CDR3 DNA reads as TGTGCCAGCAGCTCTCCCGACAGGAACGAGCAGTACGTC. Translated, it gives CASSSPDRNEQYV.

V usage is TRBV14 and J usage is TRBJ2-7; D possibly uses TRBD1 or TRBD2 (7 bases each). The V gene's germline CDR1 is SGHDN and CDR2 FVKESK. This CDR3 region has 17 residues. With 3 bases removed from V and 2 bases from J, the gap between germline ends came to 20 bases. CDR3: CASSHHTSPGGAYEQYV. In DNA form, the CDR3 reads TGTGCCAGCAGCCATCATACCTCACCAGGGGGGGCCTACGAGCAGTACGTC.

The chain uses TRBV19 and TRBJ1-1, with D unclear. Looked up from germline, CDR1 is LNHDA and CDR2 is SQIVND (reference sequence). This CDR3 contains 15 residues. V dropped 7 bases and J dropped 7 bases, with 22 bases sitting between them. The CDR3 bases are TGTGCCAGTACTCCTCGGTCCCATCAGCTTAATGAAGCTTTCTTT. Protein: CASTPRSHQLNEAFF.

V and J are TRBV6-5 and TRBJ1-1; no clear D. Trimming removed 6 bases from V and 3 bases from J, with 14 bases in between. Per the germline V gene, CDR1 is MNHEY and CDR2 is SVGAGI. The CDR3 runs 14 residues. CDR3: CASSLEEEYTEAFF. CDR3 nucleotide sequence: TGTGCCAGCAGCCTCGAGGAGGAATACACTGAAGCTTTCTTT.

This chain joins TRBV6-6 and TRBJ1-4, with D hard to call. The CDR3 is 17 residues long. V gave up 5 bases and J gave up 6 bases, with 22 bases separating them. Germline V gene lookup returns CDR1 MNHNY and CDR2 SVGAGI (reference sequence). CDR3 sequence: CASSRTAPYNLDEKLFF. CDR3 bases: TGTGCCAGCAGTCGGACGGCTCCTTACAACTTGGATGAAAAACTGTTTTTT.

About this clone: One end of the junction does not line up with germline, which may come from a read error. The V call is TRBV7-9, the J call TRBJ2-5; D might be TRBD2 (5 bases). Germline V gene sequence: CDR1 SEHNR, CDR2 FQNEAQ (reference sequence). The CDR3 totals 12 residues. DNA of the CDR3: TGTGCCAGCAGCCAACTCCAGGCGGACGGGGACTTC. It encodes CASSQLQADGDF. Full variable domain (remainder filled in from reference TRBV7-9 and TRBJ2-5): DTGVSQNPRHKITKRGQNVTFRCDPISEHNRLYWYRQTLGQGPEFLTYFQNEAQLEKSRLLSDRFSAERPKGSFSTLEIQRTEQGDSAMYLCASSQLQADGDFGPGTRLLVL.

CDR3: CASSLGGGQGEAFF. CDR3 nucleotides: TGTGCCAGCAGCTTAGGGGGGGGACAGGGTGAAGCTTTCTTT. This chain connects TRBV7-6 to TRBJ1-1; 9 nucleotides line up with TRBD1. Germline CDR1 reads SGHVS; CDR2 reads FNYEAQ. The V gene end was trimmed by 1 base and the J gene end by 7 bases; junction bases not matched to a gene: 4. This CDR3 is 14 amino acids long.

The chain uses TRBV5-1 and TRBJ1-1, with D unclear. V gave up 0 bases and J gave up 3 bases, with 3 bases separating them. Germline CDR1 is SGHRS and CDR2 is YFSETQ. The CDR3 covers 12 residues. The CDR3 nucleotides read TGCGCCAGCAGCTTGGATTACACTGAAGCTTTCTTT. Translated: CASSLDYTEAFF.

This clone was detected only a few times. CDR3 sequence reads: CASLPGSVGNEQFF. CDR3 sequence (DNA): TGTGCCAGCCTCCCCGGGTCGGTTGGGAATGAGCAGTTCTTC. The V gene is TRBV2, the J gene TRBJ2-1, with D hard to call. The V and J ends lost 8 bases and 7 bases respectively, with 18 bases between them. Germline assignment: CDR1 SNHLY and CDR2 FYNNEI. The CDR3 length is 14 residues.

The gene calls are TRBV6-6 and TRBJ1-6; TRBD1 aligns across 8 bases. The V gene's germline CDR1 is MNHNY and CDR2 SVGAGI (reference sequence). CDR3 length equals 12 residues. After removal of 6 bases from V and 8 bases from J, the junction contained 0 bases not matched to a gene. The DNA for the CDR3 is TGTGCCAGCAGGACAGGGGATTCACCCCTCCACTTT. It codes for CASRTGDSPLHF.

This sequence joins TRBV7-6 and TRBJ1-5; 11 nucleotides agree with TRBD1. Germline V gives CDR1 SGHVS, CDR2 FNYEAQ. With 5 bases clipped from V and 0 bases from J, the junction kept 15 bases outside the gene matches. The CDR3 runs 20 residues. In nucleotides, the CDR3 is TGTGCCAGCAGCCAATGTACCGGACAGGGGGCTTTCTATAGCAATCAGCCCCAGCATTTT. It translates to CASSQCTGQGAFYSNQPQHF. Full variable domain (remainder filled in from reference TRBV7-6 and TRBJ1-5): GAGVSQSPRYKVTKRGQDVALRCDPISGHVSLYWYRQALGQGPEFLTYFNYEAQQDKSGLPNDRFSAERPEGSISTLTIQRTEQRDSAMYRCASSQCTGQGAFYSNQPQHFGDGTRLSIL.

CDR3 nucleotide sequence: TGTGCCAGCAGCTTACGACTAGCGGGGGGGTACAATGAGCAGTTCTTC. It is translated as CASSLRLAGGYNEQFF. The chain joins TRBV7-2 to TRBJ2-1, with TRBD2 matching 14 bases. Losses at the gene ends were 2 bases for V and 4 bases for J; bases not matched to a gene: 1. The CDR3 has 16 amino acids. Germline V gene data show CDR1 as SGHTA and CDR2 as FQGNSA. Full variable domain (outside the CDR3, taken from reference TRBV7-2 and TRBJ2-1): GAGVSQSPSNKVTEKGKDVELRCDPISGHTALYWYRQSLGQGLEFLIYFQGNSAPDKSGLPSDRFSAERTGGSVSTLTIQRTQQEDSAVYLCASSLRLAGGYNEQFFGPGTRLTVL.

The chain has TRBV9 and TRBJ2-3; D uncertain. Germline values: CDR1 SGDLS, CDR2 YYNGEE. Trimming removed 0 bases from V and 3 bases from J, with 2 bases in between. The CDR3 loop spans 12 amino acids. CDR3 nucleotides: TGTGCCAGCAGCGTAGTGACAGATACGCAGTATTTT. Its translation is CASSVVTDTQYF. Variable domain in full (rest from reference TRBV9 and TRBJ2-3): DSGVTQTPKHLITATGQRVTLRCSPRSGDLSVYWYQQSLDQGLQFLIQYYNGEERAKGNILERFSAQQFPDLHSELNLSSLELGDSALYFCASSVVTDTQYFGPGTRLTVL.

The chain couples TRBV12-3 or TRBV12-4 to TRBJ1-2; no firm D call. This CDR3 region has 11 residues. V lost 3 bases and J 6 bases, leaving 5 bases between the germline ends. CDR3 amino acids: CASSFRDGYTF. The CDR3 DNA follows: TGTGCCAGCAGTTTTAGGGATGGCTACACCTTC.